The source of this TCR beta chain is a study of T cells in Graves' hyperthyroidism and ophthalmopathy. Template material for amplifying TCR beta CDR3 regions consisted of RNA transcripts. First-round RT-PCR with HTBI primers amplified the TCR CDR3 region. One entry per CDR3 protein results from TCRdb running MiXCR on the multiplex PCR reads. Among roughly 500,000 distinct CDR3 sequences listed, approximately 49% were seen once. Study-level results: In the blood, most expanded thyroid clonotypes above 0.001 appeared as well. Ophthalmopathy was model-predicted a median approximately six months pre-onset.

In this sample, this clonotype turned up once. Its antigen is not identified. V dropped 5 bases and J dropped 0 bases, with 8 bases sitting between them. The CDR3 totals 14 residues. Germline loops: CDR1 SGHTA, CDR2 FQGNSA. The rearrangement joins TRBV7-2 to TRBJ1-5; no reliable D call. The receptor comes from an adult woman with Graves' disease, either hyperthyroidism or ophthalmopathy (not recorded which). Sequencing was done on a sample of peripheral blood or thyroid tissue (not recorded which). The CDR3 DNA sequence: TGTGCCAGCAGCCCTCAGGATAGCAATCAGCCCCAGCATTTT. It specifies CASSPQDSNQPQHF. The entire variable domain, with the rest obtained from reference TRBV7-2 and TRBJ1-5, is as follows: GAGVSQSPSNKVTEKGKDVELRCDPISGHTALYWYRQSLGQGLEFLIYFQGNSAPDKSGLPSDRFSAERTGGSVSTLTIQRTQQEDSAVYLCASSPQDSNQPQHFGDGTRLSIL.